The T cell receptor (beta chain) described here comes from a study of identical twins. Study-wide points: The models gave estimates that fell short of the out-of-frame TCR alpha sharing seen in monozygotic twins. There were fewer insertions in abundant cord blood beta clonotypes, but memory repertoires showed no such pattern. Analyses of zero insertions could be partly confounded by invariant MAIT and iNKT cells.

The CDR3 sequence is 16 residues long. Trimming removed 4 bases from V and 5 bases from J; junction bases left unmatched: 10. Germline loops: CDR1 SGHTA, CDR2 FQGTGA. A few counts support this clonotype. Its antigen is not known. Each CDR3 protein is one row after TCRdb ran MiXCR on the 5' RACE reads. The repertoire has 450,000 to 600,000 distinct CDR3 sequences, 20% to 25% of them found once; the top ten carry around 0.5%. Another study also made use of these data, one on yellow fever vaccine responses in identical twins. That paper notes: Twins reportedly showed a vaccine T cell response that seemed partly convergent and partly personalized.

The chain couples TRBV7-3 to TRBJ2-2; 7 bases agree with TRBD1. The specimen sequenced was CD4+ T cells sorted from blood. The clonotype comes from a young woman in good health. CDR3 nucleotides: TGTGCCAGCAGCTCTCGGCCGGGACAGCAAACCGGGGAGCTGTTTTTT. Its translation: CASSSRPGQQTGELFF.